The 32 T cell receptor beta chains given below trace back to one sample, sequenced in a study of CD8 T cells in Susac syndrome. RNA amounts of roughly 0.5 to 1 ug underwent reverse transcription with random hexamers. One entry per CDR3 protein results from TCRdb running MiXCR on the immunoSEQ multiplex PCR reads. The repertoire holds some 120,000 distinct CDR3 sequences, with 90% to 95% as singletons. Sequenced material: CD4+ T cells from PBMCs. The receptors derive from a human donor in good health.

CDR3 DNA: TGTGCCAGCATCGGACCCTCTAGCAATCAGCCCCAGCATTTT. Translation: CASIGPSSNQPQHF. The gene calls are TRBV6-1 and TRBJ1-5; no firm D call. V was trimmed by 7 bases and J by 0 bases, leaving 10 bases between them. Germline V lookup: CDR1 MNHNS, CDR2 SASEGT. The CDR3 totals 14 residues.

The J gene is TRBJ1-3, the V gene TRBV6-5, with D hard to call. CDR1 is MNHEY, CDR2 SVGAGI, per germline. The CDR3 is made up of 13 amino acids. V gave up 5 bases and J gave up 2 bases, with 7 bases separating them. The CDR3 coding sequence is TGTGCCAGCAGTCGGGCGACTGGAAACACCATATATTTT. Its translation is CASSRATGNTIYF.

The V gene is TRBV24-1, the J gene TRBJ2-6, with 7 bases that match TRBD2. V lost 3 bases and J lost 0; bases outside the gene matches: 10. The CDR3 totals 19 residues. Germline lookup yields CDR1 KGHDR and CDR2 SFDVKD. The CDR3 region is CATSDPPGEGNSGANVLTF. CDR3 nucleotides: TGTGCCACCAGTGATCCCCCCGGGGAGGGTAACTCTGGGGCCAACGTCCTGACTTTC.

The chain uses TRBV29-1 and TRBJ1-2; 10 positions agree with TRBD1. The CDR3 is made up of 11 amino acids. Germline CDR1 SQVTM, CDR2 ANQGSEA. Trimming at V came to 7 bases and at J to 6 bases, leaving 2 bases not matched to a gene. The chain's CDR3 is CSGDRGDGYTF. DNA of the CDR3: TGCAGCGGGGACAGGGGAGATGGCTACACCTTC.

V usage is TRBV5-1 and J usage is TRBJ2-6; TRBD1 is a possible D gene (5 bases). The germline V and J ends were trimmed by 4 bases and 4 bases, with 12 bases remaining between them. CDR1 is SGHRS and CDR2 is YFSETQ in the germline V gene. The length of the CDR3 is 15 residues. Here the CDR3 reads CASSPAGQGANVLTF. The CDR3 bases are TGCGCCAGCAGCCCCGCAGGGCAAGGGGCCAACGTCCTGACTTTC.

J is TRBJ2-1 and V is TRBV7-9, with TRBD1 matching over 7 bases. CDR1 and CDR2 from the germline V gene are SEHNR and FQNEAQ (reference sequence). V shed 0 bases, J shed 8 bases, and the junction held 4 bases outside the gene matches. There are 14 residues in the CDR3. The CDR3 loop reads CASSLALTGDEQFF. CDR3 bases: TGTGCCAGCAGCTTAGCGTTAACAGGGGATGAGCAGTTCTTC.

The CDR3, as DNA: TGCGCCAGCAGCTCCCGCGCGGGTCCCAGAGAAGCTTTCTTT. Translated, it gives CASSSRAGPREAFF. The chain has TRBV5-1 and TRBJ1-1; D gene unclear. The V gene's germline CDR1 is SGHRS and CDR2 YFSETQ. The CDR3 totals 14 residues. The V end lost 3 bases, the J end lost 8 bases, and 17 bases lay between the germline ends.

V gene TRBV6-5 combines with J gene TRBJ1-4; tentative D call: TRBD1 (6 bases). Deletions cut 0 bases from V and 8 bases from J, with 13 bases between. The CDR3 is 15 amino acids. Germline CDR1 and CDR2: MNHEY and SVGAGI. The CDR3 nucleotides read TGTGCCAGCAGTTACTCGAGGGGGGTCGGAGAAAAACTGTTTTTT. Its protein is CASSYSRGVGEKLFF.

This chain joins TRBV13 and TRBJ2-1; TRBD2 aligns across 10 bases. CDR1 is PRHDT, CDR2 FYEKMQ, per germline (reference sequence). V lost 5 bases, J lost 3 bases, and 4 bases stayed unmatched. The CDR3 covers 15 residues. The CDR3 bases are TGTGCCAGCAGCCGTGGACTAGCGGTCTACAATGAGCAGTTCTTC. Protein: CASSRGLAVYNEQFF. Variable domain in full (rest from reference TRBV13 and TRBJ2-1): AAGVIQSPRHLIKEKRETATLKCYPIPRHDTVYWYQQGPGQDPQFLISFYEKMQSDKGSIPDRFSAQQFSDYHSELNMSSLELGDSALYFCASSRGLAVYNEQFFGPGTRLTVL.

This chain links TRBV12-3 or TRBV12-4 with TRBJ2-7, with 8 nucleotides matching TRBD2. V lost 3 bases, J lost 3 bases, and 4 bases stayed unmatched. The CDR3 is made up of 14 amino acids. CDR3 region: CASSFTSGVYEQYF. CDR3 bases: TGTGCCAGCAGTTTTACTAGCGGAGTCTACGAGCAGTACTTC.

The DNA for the CDR3 is TGCGCCAGCAGTCGAGATGGGGCCAACGTCCTGACTTTC. Protein product: CASSRDGANVLTF. The chain combines TRBV5-1 with TRBJ2-6, with no clear D. CDR1 is SGHRS and CDR2 is YFSETQ in the germline V gene. CDR3 length equals 13 residues. The V and J ends lost 5 bases and 3 bases respectively, with 6 bases between them.

The chain has TRBV6-2 or TRBV6-3 and TRBJ2-4; D remains ambiguous. CDR1 is MNHEY, CDR2 SVGEGT, per germline. The V end was cut by 4 bases, the J end by 8 bases, with 12 bases between. This CDR3 contains 13 residues. CDR3 loop: CASSSKARDIQYF. The CDR3 DNA follows: TGTGCCAGCAGTTCCAAGGCTCGGGACATTCAGTACTTC.

The chain links TRBV12-3 or TRBV12-4 to TRBJ1-2; 8 bases are a match to TRBD1. CDR3 length equals 14 residues. The ends lost 6 bases at V and 5 bases at J; junction bases unmatched: 8. CDR3 sequence: CASSPGGGVYGYTF. The CDR3 coding sequence is TGTGCCAGCAGCCCAGGGGGCGGAGTATATGGCTACACCTTC.

The chain recombines TRBV5-1 with TRBJ2-3; 8 bases are shared with TRBD2. The germline V gene has CDR1 SGHRS and CDR2 YFSETQ. This CDR3 has 15 amino acids. V shed 0 bases and J 4 bases; nucleotides not matched to a gene: 4. The CDR3 DNA reads as TGCGCCAGCAGCTTGGCGGGAGGGCCCGCAGATACGCAGTATTTT. Amino acid sequence: CASSLAGGPADTQYF. The full variable domain, with the rest looked up from reference TRBV5-1 and TRBJ2-3, is KAGVTQTPRYLIKTRGQQVTLSCSPISGHRSVSWYQQTPGQGLQFLFEYFSETQRNKGNFPGRFSGRQFSNSRSEMNVSTLELGDSALYLCASSLAGGPADTQYFGPGTRLTVL.

The J gene is TRBJ2-7, the V gene TRBV12-3 or TRBV12-4; 8 bases line up with TRBD1. Losses at the gene ends were 6 bases for V and 7 bases for J; bases not matched to a gene: 14. The length of the CDR3 is 15 residues. CDR3: CASRKQGGAWEEQYF. CDR3 coding DNA: TGTGCCAGCAGGAAACAGGGGGGCGCTTGGGAGGAGCAGTACTTC.

This chain uses TRBV6-5 with TRBJ2-5; 13 bases align to TRBD2. The CDR3 is 17 amino acids. CDR1 and CDR2 (germline): MNHEY, SVGAGI. V gave up 2 bases and J gave up 3 bases; unmatched junction bases: 6. The chain's CDR3 is CASSYTTGLAGEETQYF. CDR3 coding DNA: TGTGCCAGCAGTTACACAACCGGACTAGCGGGAGAAGAGACCCAGTACTTC.

This chain joins TRBV7-2 and TRBJ1-1; D is undetermined. Germline CDR1 and CDR2: SGHTA and FQGNSA. This CDR3 contains 15 residues. V lost 4 bases and J 0 bases, leaving 12 bases between the germline ends. The CDR3 reads CASSSGRTMNTEAFF. The CDR3 DNA sequence: TGTGCCAGCAGCTCGGGAAGGACGATGAACACTGAAGCTTTCTTT.

V usage is TRBV7-2 and J usage is TRBJ2-4; D unclear. V was clipped by 2 bases and J by 0 bases, with 2 bases between them. The germline V gene encodes CDR1 SGHTA and CDR2 FQGNSA. The CDR3 contains 13 residues. The chain's CDR3 is CASSLTAKNIQYF. The CDR3 DNA follows: TGTGCCAGCAGCTTAACAGCCAAAAACATTCAGTACTTC.

J is TRBJ2-7 and V is TRBV5-1; 7 nucleotides match TRBD2. V was clipped by 4 bases and J by 2 bases; unmatched bases: 9. The germline V gene has CDR1 SGHRS and CDR2 YFSETQ. The CDR3 extends over 15 amino acids. The DNA for the CDR3 is TGCGCCAGCAGCCTTGGGGGGGAATTCGCCTACGAGCAGTACTTC. Amino acids: CASSLGGEFAYEQYF.

V and J are TRBV29-1 and TRBJ2-1, with D possibly matching TRBD1 (6 bases). The CDR3 extends over 15 amino acids. Germline V gene sequence: CDR1 SQVTM, CDR2 ANQGSEA. Trimming took 8 bases from V and 0 from J, leaving 17 bases between them. The CDR3 loop is CSLLGAPSSYNEQFF. The DNA for the CDR3 is TGCAGCCTTCTGGGGGCCCCAAGCTCCTACAATGAGCAGTTCTTC.

This clonotype was picked up a small number of times. The gene calls are TRBV5-1 and TRBJ2-7, with 15 positions matching TRBD2. V was clipped by 0 bases and J by 2 bases; unmatched bases: 6. CDR3 size: 18 residues. Germline values: CDR1 SGHRS, CDR2 YFSETQ. CDR3 residues: CASSLGGLAGGSTYEQYF. The CDR3 bases are TGCGCCAGCAGCTTGGGGGGACTAGCGGGAGGCTCAACCTACGAGCAGTACTTC.

In this sample, this clonotype turned up a few times. The V gene is TRBV5-4, the J gene TRBJ2-3; maybe TRBD2 (6 bases). Germline V gene sequence: CDR1 SGHNT, CDR2 YYREEE (reference sequence). CDR3 length: 14 amino acids. V lost 1 base, J lost 3 bases, and 9 bases lay in between. CDR3 in amino acids: CASSLSGTTDTQYF. The CDR3 nucleotides are TGTGCCAGCAGCTTGTCCGGGACTACAGATACGCAGTATTTT.

The rearrangement joins TRBV12-3 or TRBV12-4 to TRBJ1-5; the D gene is possibly TRBD1 (5 bases). This CDR3 is 16 amino acids long. V gave up 5 bases and J gave up 3 bases, with 17 bases separating them. CDR3 sequence reads: CASSLSGAGINQPQHF. The CDR3 nucleotides are TGTGCCAGCAGTCTTTCTGGGGCGGGTATCAATCAGCCCCAGCATTTT.

The chain employs TRBV4-2 and TRBJ2-7, with a tentative D call TRBD2 (5 bases). The germline gives CDR1 LGHNA, CDR2 YNFKEQ. The CDR3 extends over 17 amino acids. Trimming removed 4 bases from V and 0 bases from J, with 19 bases in between. DNA for the CDR3: TGTGCCAGCAGCCCACAATCCGGAGGATGGAGCTCCTACGAGCAGTACTTC. Its protein is CASSPQSGGWSSYEQYF.

The rearrangement uses TRBV7-8 and TRBJ2-7; TRBD1 is a possible D gene (6 bases). Germline V gene sequence: CDR1 SGHVS, CDR2 FQNEAQ. V dropped 0 bases and J dropped 0 bases, with 12 bases sitting between them. The CDR3 has 16 amino acids. The CDR3 DNA is TGTGCCAGCAGCTTAGCGGGTAGGGGGAGCTCCTACGAGCAGTACTTC. It codes for CASSLAGRGSSYEQYF. The full variable domain, completed using reference TRBV7-8 and TRBJ2-7, is GAGVSQSPRYKVAKRGQDVALRCDPISGHVSLFWYQQALGQGPEFLTYFQNEAQLDKSGLPSDRFFAERPEGSVSTLKIQRTQQEDSAVYLCASSLAGRGSSYEQYFGPGTRLTVT.

The chain is built from TRBV6-5 and TRBJ2-2; D possibly corresponds to TRBD1 (5 bases). The CDR3 runs 15 residues. Trimming removed 8 bases from V and 0 bases from J, with 13 bases in between. Germline-derived CDR1 and CDR2 are MNHEY and SVGAGI. The CDR3 reads CASRPWTSNTGELFF. DNA for the CDR3: TGTGCCAGCCGCCCGTGGACATCGAACACCGGGGAGCTGTTTTTT.

The genes are TRBV18 and TRBJ2-7, with 7 bases lining up with TRBD2. Trimming removed 3 bases from V and 3 bases from J; junction bases left unmatched: 8. Germline CDR1 KGHSH, CDR2 LQKENI. CDR3 size: 15 residues. DNA for the CDR3: TGTGCCAGCTCACCCCTTGGTGGGGGGGACTACGAGCAGTACTTC. It translates to CASSPLGGGDYEQYF.

This clonotype was seen a single time. The DNA of the CDR3 is TGTGCCAGCAGGCAGGGGGTTATGAACACTGAAGCTTTCTTT. It yields the protein CASRQGVMNTEAFF. The genes are TRBV3-1 and TRBJ1-1; 7 bases are a match to TRBD1. Germline V gene lookup returns CDR1 LGHDT and CDR2 YNNKEL (reference sequence). Trimming cost V 6 bases and J 0 bases; bases outside gene matches: 4. This CDR3 is built from 14 residues.

As for this clonotype: The junction departs from germline at one end; a sequencing error may be responsible. The chain employs TRBV2 and TRBJ2-5, with 12 bases fitting TRBD2. CDR3 length: 14 residues. The V gene's germline CDR1 is SNHLY and CDR2 FYNNEI. The CDR3 DNA reads TGTGCCAGCAGGGGACTAGCGGGCGGTGAGAACCAGTACTTC. Translated: CASRGLAGGENQYF.

V usage is TRBV29-1 and J usage is TRBJ2-1; 8 nucleotides match TRBD1. Germline loops: CDR1 SQVTM, CDR2 ANQGSEA. Unmatched junction bases numbered 6, after V lost 7 bases and J lost 7 bases. This CDR3 contains 12 residues. In nucleotides, the CDR3 is TGCAGCGGGGCAGGGGGCGGGAATGAGCAGTTCTTC. Amino acid sequence: CSGAGGGNEQFF.

The rearrangement uses TRBV28 and TRBJ2-7, with D perhaps matching TRBD2 (5 bases). This CDR3 has 13 residues. The V gene lost 6 bases and the J gene lost 3 bases, with 12 bases spanning the gap. Germline CDR1 is MDHEN and CDR2 is SYDVKM. CDR3 protein: CASRPGGLYEQYF. For the CDR3, the DNA is TGTGCCAGCAGGCCCGGCGGACTCTACGAGCAGTACTTC.

V gene TRBV6-5 combines with J gene TRBJ2-1; D is tentatively TRBD1 or TRBD2 (5 bases each). Trimming took off 0 bases at V and 2 bases at J, with 11 bases between the two ends. This CDR3 spans 16 amino acids. CDR1 is MNHEY and CDR2 is SVGAGI in the germline V gene. CDR3 loop: CASSYSGGLPYNEQFF. DNA of the CDR3: TGTGCCAGCAGTTACTCTGGGGGATTGCCCTACAATGAGCAGTTCTTC.